The present TCR beta chain was sequenced within a study of CD8 T cells in ankylosing spondylitis. General study points: Relatively scarce in peripheral blood, disease-linked clones were CD8+. One TCR beta motif, made up of roughly 8 highly homologous variants, appeared characteristic of ankylosing spondylitis blood. The clones that were linked to disease were reported to be significantly enriched in matched synovial fluid samples from ankylosing spondylitis patients.

Molecular-barcoded quantitative 5'-RACE produced these TCR beta libraries. TCRdb reanalysed the 5' RACE reads using MiXCR and keeps one entry per CDR3 protein. The sample lists about 540,000 distinct CDR3 sequences; 9.5% to 15% were seen once. At least ten counts were recorded for this clonotype. As yet, its antigen is unknown. J gave up 7 bases and V 6 bases, and 17 bases lay outside the gene matches. Germline CDR1 SGHRS, CDR2 YFSETQ. The CDR3 is made up of 17 amino acids. The sample was blood, either unsorted or a sorted T cell fraction (not recorded which). The J gene is TRBJ2-1, the V gene TRBV5-1; 9 bases map to TRBD2. The origin of this receptor is a male donor with ankylosing spondylitis. CDR3 coding DNA: TGCGCCAGCATTGCAGCGGGAGGCTCTCACCTTACGAATGAGCAGTTCTTC. It translates to CASIAAGGSHLTNEQFF.